This TCR beta chain was profiled in a study of vaccination and CD4 T cells after COVID-19 (dated by TCRdb to 2022 to 2024). In the study overall: The convalescent cohort included six males and four females, with two Hispanic individuals, seven Caucasians, two Asians and one multiracial person. Two doses of either the Pfizer-BioNTech BNT162b2 vaccine (n=8) or the Moderna mRNA-1273 vaccine (n=2) were administered to participants. Post-COVID blood samples from convalescent patients were collected a median of about 100 days after diagnosis, with a range of 35 to 161 days. Post-vaccine blood samples were collected a median of around 10 weeks after the second vaccine dose, ranging from 14 to 241 days. Overlapping spike peptide pools from SARS-CoV-2 and from the common cold coronaviruses HCoV-NL63, HCoV-OC43 and HCoV-229E were used as culture stimuli. In control cultures, a CEFX viral epitope pool was used as positive control, an HIV-1 Nef peptide pool was used as negative control, or no peptide was added. The spike-specific CD4+ TCR repertoire was compared before and after mRNA vaccination in ten to eleven COVID-19 convalescent patients and a handful of infection-naive healthy vaccine recipients. The paper as a whole reports these results and caveats: Only a relatively small number of convalescent patients were included in the study, and early timepoints following natural infection were not analyzed. Of the vaccine-specific clones found in convalescent patients, nearly all (304 of 307) were mono-reactive for SARS-CoV-2 spike instead of being cross-reactive with common cold coronaviruses. An increase in the median number of SARS-CoV-2-reactive clonotypes from around 20 after infection to some 40 after vaccination was observed, but the change was not found to be significant. Among the post-vaccine SARS-CoV-2-reactive clones in convalescent patients, a median 86.3% showed up only after vaccination, which suggests vaccine-specific priming.

A remark on this clonotype: No cognate antigen has been identified for it. Per-base quality was not reported, and no clone a single base away is much larger than it.

The germline V gene provides CDR1 SGHTA and CDR2 FQGTGA. Measured from the cysteine to the phenylalanine, the CDR3 is 15 residues long. Solely the CDR3 DNA is kept, with 45 bases framed from the first base. Unmatched junction bases come to 13, with V trimmed by 5 bases and J by 12 bases. Libraries came from PCR. At the Johns Hopkins FTIC core, DNA from the cultured CD4+ T cells underwent TCR sequencing with the Oncomine TCR Beta short-read assay. Genomic DNA was extracted from the cultured CD4+ T cells with the QIAamp micro DNA kit. Oncomine TCR Beta libraries made from cultured CD4+ T cells were pooled using unique dual indexes and sequenced on an Illumina iSeq 100. As for the authors' bioinformatics: Non-productive sequences were removed, and CDR3s not starting with C, not ending with F or W, or shorter than 7 amino acids were discarded. The MANAFEST web application was used to identify antigen-specific clonotypes by comparing peptide-stimulated wells against reference wells and other culture wells. Positive clones required FDR below 0.05, an odds ratio above 5, and productive frequency above 0.1% in at least two of three replicate wells. Clonotypes that were significantly expanded in both SARS-CoV-2 spike wells and at least one common cold coronavirus spike condition were defined as cross-reactive. Levenshtein distances (stringdist) and unrooted phylogenetic trees (ape) in R version 3.6.1 were used to assess CDR3 homology. TCRdb reworked the public reads: Q25 trimming with fastp, MiXCR clone assembly, productive beta chains retained. Each CDR3 protein appears once, grouped with its most common genes and DNA. None of the V and J calls come from the authors' own analysis; TCRdb made them. The sample has over 10,000 distinct CDR3 sequences on record, roughly 34% of them singletons. Of the sample, 34% falls within the top ten clones.

The treatment or condition label, as the study defines it: approximately nine-day PBMC culture with coronavirus spike peptide pools or control peptides (ViraFEST assay). The study used the ViraFEST assay, which expanded antigen-specific T cells with peptide pools and then identified expanded clonotypes by TCR sequencing. Negative nucleocapsid antibody tests before and after vaccination confirmed that the healthy vaccine recipients had no prior SARS-CoV-2 infection. Each well held 2.2 million or so PBMCs cultured with 10 ug/ml peptide pools in IMDM containing around 5% human AB serum and about 10 IU/ml IL-2. Half of the culture medium was replaced with fresh IL-2-containing medium on days 3 and 7. After 9 to 10 days of culture, CD4+ T cells were isolated by negative selection using the EasySep CD4+ T cell isolation kit. PBMCs were separated from whole blood using Ficoll-Paque Plus gradient centrifugation and then either used fresh or cryopreserved at -140C. Triplicate wells were generally used for each culture condition.

Recombination joined TRBV7-3 with TRBJ2-1; 10 junctional bases match TRBD2. The TCR originated in a human donor who received a COVID-19 vaccine. Sequencing was performed on CD4+ T cells from blood, cultured in vitro, taken before SARS-CoV-2 vaccination. CDR3 region: CASSLSGGYLIGQFF. The nucleotide sequence reads as follows: TGTGCCAGCAGCCTTAGCGGGGGGTATCTCATTGGGCAGTTCTTC.